A selection of T cell receptor beta chains follows, all from one sample in a study of cytomegalovirus exposure and HLA in healthy donors. Only in-frame clones appear in the TCRdb table, and some are missing; sequencing was by immunoSEQ multiplex PCR. Among about 200,000 clones listed, about 88% were seen once. Specimen: PBMCs. All receptors come from a woman in her 30s in good health and CMV-seronegative. Both conserved end residues are part of each CDR3. Each record gives: V gene, D gene, J gene, clone size, CDR3 DNA, CDR3 protein. The D gene is left open where the match is weak. Some rows mark clone size as missing; the rest say once, few, many or name a class of expanded clone.

TRBV2,-,TRBJ2-3,-,TGTGCCAGTCAGGGAACAGATACGCAGTATTTT,CASQGTDTQYF
TRBV19,-,TRBJ1-2,-,TGTGCCAGTAGTATGACCCGGGTCTATGGCTACACCTTC,CASSMTRVYGYTF
TRBV5-4,-,TRBJ1-1,few,TGTGCCAGCAGCTTGGCAAGGGGAGGGAGCACTGAAGCTTTCTTT,CASSLARGGSTEAFF
TRBV5-1,TRBD2,TRBJ2-2,-,TGCGCCAGCAGCCTGGCGGGACTAGCGGGGGGGGGACCGACCGGGGAGCTGTTTTTT,CASSLAGLAGGGPTGELFF
TRBV5-1,-,TRBJ2-7,-,TGCGCCAGCAGCTTCCGGGACATTCGACACGAGCAGTACTTC,CASSFRDIRHEQYF
TRBV6-6,-,TRBJ2-1,-,TGTGCCAGCACAATTTCCTACAATGAGCAGTTCTTC,CASTISYNEQFF
TRBV6-1,TRBD1,TRBJ1-2,once,TGTGCCAGCAGGGGAACCGGGACAGGGAGAGAAGGCTACACCTTC,CASRGTGTGREGYTF
TRBV6-1,TRBD2,TRBJ2-1,-,TGTGCCAGCAGTGAAGGAGGGACTGGATGGACTAGCGGGCTCAATGAGCAGTTCTTC,CASSEGGTGWTSGLNEQFF
TRBV7-9,TRBD1,TRBJ1-3,-,TGTGCCAGCAGCGTCGACAGGGGGCTAGGAAACACCATATATTTT,CASSVDRGLGNTIYF
TRBV4-1,-,TRBJ1-5,-,TGCGCCAGCAGCTCCGGACCAGGGGTACAGCCCCAGCATTTT,CASSSGPGVQPQHF
TRBV28,-,TRBJ2-7,-,TGTGCCAGCAGTCCGTTACTCCTAGCCGGTTACGAGCAGTACTTC,CASSPLLLAGYEQYF
TRBV2,-,TRBJ1-2,-,TGTGCCAGCGGAGGACAGATCATCAGCTACACCTTC,CASGGQIISYTF
TRBV7-8,TRBD2,TRBJ2-1,-,TGTGCCAGCAGCCTGGGACTAGCGGGAGCTTTGACCTACAATGAGCAGTTCTTC,CASSLGLAGALTYNEQFF
TRBV30,-,TRBJ2-5,-,TGTGCCTGGAGTGGACAGGTCCAAGAGACCCAGTACTTC,CAWSGQVQETQYF
TRBV28,TRBD2,TRBJ2-5,-,TGTGCCAGCAGTTTTAGGTCAGGGAGGGGAGAGACCCAGTACTTC,CASSFRSGRGETQYF
TRBV5-1,-,TRBJ2-3,-,TGCGCCAGCAGCGGGCGGGTATCCGAAGATACGCAGTATTTT,CASSGRVSEDTQYF
TRBV5-5,-,TRBJ2-5,-,TGTGCCAGCAGCTTTATAGCCGGAGGCGAGACCCAGTACTTC,CASSFIAGGETQYF
TRBV5-1,TRBD2,TRBJ2-3,once,TGCGCCAGCAGTCTAGCGGGAGGGCCTAGCACAGATACGCAGTATTTT,CASSLAGGPSTDTQYF
TRBV18,TRBD2,TRBJ2-7,-,TGTGCCAGCTCTCGGGGACCGGGGGGGGAATACGAGCAGTACTTC,CASSRGPGGEYEQYF
TRBV6-6,TRBD1,TRBJ1-4,-,TGTGCCAGCAGTTACCAGGGGGCCGGTAATGAAAAACTGTTTTTT,CASSYQGAGNEKLFF
TRBV23-1,TRBD1,TRBJ2-3,once,TGCGCCAGCAGTCAATCAAATCGGGACAGCATAACAGATACGCAGTATTTT,CASSQSNRDSITDTQYF
TRBV7-8,TRBD1,TRBJ2-7,-,TGTGCCAGCAGCTTAGTACGAGACAGGGACTCCTACGAGCAGTACTTC,CASSLVRDRDSYEQYF
TRBV5-1,-,TRBJ2-3,-,TGCGCCAGCAGCTTGCTAGAGGGCACAGATACGCAGTATTTT,CASSLLEGTDTQYF
TRBV27,TRBD1,TRBJ1-1,few,TGTGCCAGCAGCTCGGGACAGGGGCGGGGCACTGAAGCTTTCTTT,CASSSGQGRGTEAFF
TRBV7-7,TRBD1,TRBJ2-2,-,TGTGCTAGCAGCTTAAGGACAGGGGCGGGCACCGGGGAGCTGTTTTTT,CASSLRTGAGTGELFF
TRBV30,TRBD2,TRBJ2-7,few,TGTGCCTGGAGTGTACTGGGGCGGGGGTCGCCCTACGAGCAGTACTTC,CAWSVLGRGSPYEQYF
TRBV11-3,-,TRBJ2-3,-,TGTGCCAGCAGCTTAGAACCCTATTCAGATACGCAGTATTTT,CASSLEPYSDTQYF
TRBV5-4,TRBD1,TRBJ2-2,few,TGTGCCAGCAGCCGACAGGGTGTCACCGGGGAGCTGTTTTTT,CASSRQGVTGELFF
TRBV28,-,TRBJ2-5,-,TGTGCCAGCAGTCCTCTCTGGCAGGTTGGGCAAGAGACCCAGTACTTC,CASSPLWQVGQETQYF